The rows below give T cell receptor beta chains drawn from one sample of a study of cytomegalovirus exposure and HLA in healthy donors. TCRdb keeps only in-frame clones here, not all; method: immunoSEQ multiplex PCR. The sample records about 160,000 clones, approximately 76% being singletons. Material: PBMCs. Source of these receptors: a man between 60 and 75 years old in good health and CMV-seronegative. Both conserved end residues are part of each CDR3. Fields, in order: CDR3 DNA, CDR3 protein, D gene, V gene, clone size, J gene. The D gene is left open where the match is weak. The size of a clone is reported for some rows only, either as once, few or many, or as a class for expanded clones.

CDR3 DNA: TGTGCCAGCAGCGTAGGCGTTAGCGGCACCTACAATGAGCAGTTCTTC
CDR3 protein: CASSVGVSGTYNEQFF
D gene: NA
V gene: TRBV9
clone size: NA
J gene: TRBJ2-1

CDR3 DNA: TGTGCCTGGAGTGTACACGAACCCACACGGACCCAGTACTTC
CDR3 protein: CAWSVHEPTRTQYF
D gene: NA
V gene: TRBV30
clone size: NA
J gene: TRBJ2-5

CDR3 DNA: TGTGCCACCAGACCTGGTCCCGGGACTAGCGGGAGCTCCTACAATGAGCAGTTCTTC
CDR3 protein: CATRPGPGTSGSSYNEQFF
D gene: TRBD2
V gene: TRBV15
clone size: NA
J gene: TRBJ2-1

CDR3 DNA: TGTGCCAGCAGTCAAACAGGATCGAGACAGGGTGAGCAGTTCTTC
CDR3 protein: CASSQTGSRQGEQFF
D gene: TRBD1
V gene: TRBV25-1
clone size: once
J gene: TRBJ2-1

CDR3 DNA: TGTGCCAGCAGCTTACAATATACGACTAGCGGGGGTGACGAGCAGTACTTC
CDR3 protein: CASSLQYTTSGGDEQYF
D gene: TRBD2
V gene: TRBV7-2
clone size: once
J gene: TRBJ2-7

CDR3 DNA: TGTGCCAGCAGCTTCACAGGGGTTGACACTGAAGCTTTCTTT
CDR3 protein: CASSFTGVDTEAFF
D gene: TRBD1
V gene: TRBV11-2
clone size: NA
J gene: TRBJ1-1

CDR3 DNA: TGTGCCAGCAGCTCCACACGCTACGAGCAGTACTTC
CDR3 protein: CASSSTRYEQYF
D gene: NA
V gene: TRBV7-2
clone size: NA
J gene: TRBJ2-7

CDR3 DNA: TGCGCCAGCAGCCAAGCCGCCGGGACTAGCGGTAAAGAGACCCAGTACTTC
CDR3 protein: CASSQAAGTSGKETQYF
D gene: TRBD2
V gene: TRBV4-1
clone size: NA
J gene: TRBJ2-5

CDR3 DNA: TGTGCCAGCAGCCGAGACAGACCTACAACTAATGAAAAACTGTTTTTT
CDR3 protein: CASSRDRPTTNEKLFF
D gene: NA
V gene: TRBV28
clone size: NA
J gene: TRBJ1-4

CDR3 DNA: TGTGCCAGCTCACCGCCCCTAGGCAGCATGAACACTGAAGCTTTCTTT
CDR3 protein: CASSPPLGSMNTEAFF
D gene: NA
V gene: TRBV18
clone size: few
J gene: TRBJ1-1

CDR3 DNA: TGTGCCAGCAGCCAAGTGCGGGGTAGTAGGCCAGATACGCAGTATTTT
CDR3 protein: CASSQVRGSRPDTQYF
D gene: NA
V gene: TRBV4-2
clone size: few
J gene: TRBJ2-3

CDR3 DNA: TGTGCCAGCAGCCCCGGACTGGCAGCTAATGAAAAACTGTTTTTT
CDR3 protein: CASSPGLAANEKLFF
D gene: NA
V gene: TRBV7-9
clone size: few
J gene: TRBJ1-4

CDR3 DNA: TGTGCCAGCAGCTCAATACAGGGGGCAAGCACCGGGGAGCTGTTTTTT
CDR3 protein: CASSSIQGASTGELFF
D gene: TRBD1
V gene: TRBV7-6
clone size: NA
J gene: TRBJ2-2

CDR3 DNA: TGTGCCAGCAGCTTAGAGTTACAGGAGCAGCAGTTCTTC
CDR3 protein: CASSLELQEQQFF
D gene: NA
V gene: TRBV7-7
clone size: NA
J gene: TRBJ2-1

CDR3 DNA: TGTGCCAGCTCCACCGGGACAGGGGTTTTTGGCTACACCTTC
CDR3 protein: CASSTGTGVFGYTF
D gene: TRBD1
V gene: TRBV19
clone size: NA
J gene: TRBJ1-2

CDR3 DNA: TGTGCCAGCAGCTTATCGGCGGAACCCTACAATGAGCAGTTCTTC
CDR3 protein: CASSLSAEPYNEQFF
D gene: NA
V gene: TRBV5-4
clone size: NA
J gene: TRBJ2-1

CDR3 DNA: TGTGCCATCAGGGAAGCGGGAGAAACCTACAATGAGCAGTTCTTC
CDR3 protein: CAIREAGETYNEQFF
D gene: TRBD2
V gene: TRBV10-3
clone size: NA
J gene: TRBJ2-1

CDR3 DNA: TGCGCCAGCAGAGTGGGGCTAGCGGGTCCTAGCACAGATACGCAGTATTTT
CDR3 protein: CASRVGLAGPSTDTQYF
D gene: TRBD2
V gene: TRBV10-2
clone size: NA
J gene: TRBJ2-3

CDR3 DNA: TGTGCCAGCAGCCCCCGGGACACCAAGATTCTATATTTT
CDR3 protein: CASSPRDTKILYF
D gene: NA
V gene: TRBV7-9
clone size: NA
J gene: TRBJ1-3

CDR3 DNA: TGTGCCAGCAGTTTAGGGGGCACCAACTCCTACGAGCAGTACTTC
CDR3 protein: CASSLGGTNSYEQYF
D gene: TRBD1
V gene: TRBV6-1
clone size: NA
J gene: TRBJ2-7

CDR3 DNA: TGTGCCAGCAGTTTCCTCCTTCCCGGGACAGGGGGGGTAACGGCTGGGGCCAACGTCCTGACTTTC
CDR3 protein: CASSFLLPGTGGVTAGANVLTF
D gene: TRBD1
V gene: TRBV27
clone size: once
J gene: TRBJ2-6

CDR3 DNA: TGTGCCAGCAGCTTAGAACCGGGACAGCTGTACTCTGGAAACACCATATATTTT
CDR3 protein: CASSLEPGQLYSGNTIYF
D gene: TRBD1
V gene: TRBV11-2
clone size: NA
J gene: TRBJ1-3

CDR3 DNA: TGTGCCAGCCAACTAGCACTGAGCTCCTACAATGAGCAGTTCTTC
CDR3 protein: CASQLALSSYNEQFF
D gene: NA
V gene: TRBV7-8
clone size: NA
J gene: TRBJ2-1

CDR3 DNA: TGTGCCAGCAGCACCTTAGCGGGGAGCTCCTACGAGCAGTACTTC
CDR3 protein: CASSTLAGSSYEQYF
D gene: TRBD2
V gene: TRBV7-2
clone size: NA
J gene: TRBJ2-7

CDR3 DNA: TGTGCCAGCATCCGGACCGGGACACCCGACAGCGGGGAGCTGTTTTTT
CDR3 protein: CASIRTGTPDSGELFF
D gene: NA
V gene: TRBV7-2
clone size: NA
J gene: TRBJ2-2

CDR3 DNA: TGTGCCAGCAGCCTTACACCGAACACTGAAGCTTTCTTT
CDR3 protein: CASSLTPNTEAFF
D gene: NA
V gene: TRBV6-5
clone size: once
J gene: TRBJ1-1

CDR3 DNA: TGTGCCTGGAGTCCTCCGGGACAGGGGTACGAGCAGTACTTC
CDR3 protein: CAWSPPGQGYEQYF
D gene: TRBD1
V gene: TRBV30
clone size: NA
J gene: TRBJ2-7